Listed below are T cell receptor beta chains from one sample, sequenced in a study of blood T cell repertoires in COVID-19. Here immunoSEQ multiplex PCR was the method, and the copy in TCRdb shows in-frame clones only, minus some. Here the sample spans roughly 60,000 clones, roughly 85% being singletons. The sample taken for sequencing was peripheral blood. These TCRs come from a human donor in a cohort sampled during active COVID-19. Each CDR3 is given without its conserved first and last residue. Each record gives: J gene, V gene, CDR3 protein.

J gene: TRBJ2-7
V gene: TRBV5-1
CDR3 protein: ASSLVGGYEQY

J gene: TRBJ1-3
V gene: TRBV27
CDR3 protein: ASSLNFFGGNTIY

J gene: TRBJ1-5
V gene: TRBV7-9
CDR3 protein: ASTGGTSNQPQH

J gene: TRBJ1-5
V gene: TRBV28
CDR3 protein: ASGGRVGSQPQH

J gene: TRBJ2-1
V gene: TRBV28
CDR3 protein: ASSGSGSPLRPQF

J gene: TRBJ2-2
V gene: TRBV5-1
CDR3 protein: ASSPSGTGGTGELF

J gene: TRBJ1-2
V gene: TRBV25-1
CDR3 protein: ASSTAQGEYGYT

J gene: TRBJ2-7
V gene: TRBV27
CDR3 protein: ASSFHWTSGSSYEQY

J gene: TRBJ2-3
V gene: TRBV28
CDR3 protein: ASSLTLAGGPGDTQY

J gene: TRBJ2-5
V gene: TRBV18
CDR3 protein: ASSPNSGRRETQY

J gene: TRBJ2-2
V gene: TRBV5-4
CDR3 protein: ASSLGLAGAGELF

J gene: TRBJ2-5
V gene: TRBV20-1
CDR3 protein: SASGYRDSQETQY

J gene: TRBJ2-3
V gene: TRBV7-2
CDR3 protein: ASSPGRSRGDTQY

J gene: TRBJ2-3
V gene: TRBV5-1
CDR3 protein: ASSFAGRGTDTQY

J gene: TRBJ2-5
V gene: TRBV7-2
CDR3 protein: ASSPGHPRGETQY

J gene: TRBJ1-2
V gene: TRBV6-5
CDR3 protein: ASRGQGSYGYT

J gene: TRBJ2-5
V gene: TRBV6-5
CDR3 protein: ASSSGQLETQY

J gene: TRBJ2-7
V gene: TRBV7-2
CDR3 protein: ASSLRGYSYEQY

J gene: TRBJ1-6
V gene: TRBV28
CDR3 protein: ASSFDKFYNSPLH

J gene: TRBJ1-1
V gene: TRBV7-9
CDR3 protein: ASSLEQWNTEAF

J gene: TRBJ1-1
V gene: TRBV6-6
CDR3 protein: ASSYTQGPEAF

J gene: TRBJ2-7
V gene: TRBV19
CDR3 protein: ASSIGTSKSYEQY

J gene: TRBJ2-1
V gene: TRBV27
CDR3 protein: ASSLLRDMANEQF

J gene: TRBJ2-1
V gene: TRBV27
CDR3 protein: ASRTGGPGSYNEQF